This record covers a single T cell receptor beta chain. The data were obtained in a study of blood T cell repertoires in COVID-19. Overall study: Whether acute or convalescent, the COVID-19 samples came from the United States, Italy and Spain. The cDNA or gDNA used as material had been derived from T cells, B-cell-depleted T cells, or PBMCs.

Source study methods: Counts of nucleated cells, estimated from reference gene primer amplification, were obtained. The assay was immunoSEQ multiplex PCR, and TCRdb's table has in-frame clones only and misses some. V and J calls and clone size are given by that table; D and trimming were obtained from the DNA. The sample includes about 150,000 clones, under 85% seen only once; the top ten take around 3.4%. The CDR3 runs to 17 residues. Between the trimmed V and J ends, which lost 2 bases and 7 bases, there was a span of 21 bases. CDR1 is MNHEY and CDR2 is SMNVEV in the germline V gene (reference sequence).

The clonotype was recovered from an elderly woman with acute or convalescent COVID-19. The chain couples TRBV27 to TRBJ1-5, with D perhaps TRBD1 (6 bases). The sequencing sample was made of peripheral blood. CDR3 in amino acids: CASSLKGGAVRGQPQHF. DNA of the CDR3: TGTGCCAGCAGTTTAAAAGGGGGTGCGGTGCGTGGCCAGCCCCAGCATTTT.